Listed here are 31 T cell receptor beta chains from one sample, sequenced in a study of T-cell memory formation after mild COVID-19. TCRdb used MiXCR to reprocess the 5' RACE reads, holding one entry per CDR3 protein. This table has around 200,000 distinct CDR3 sequences, about 20% appearing once. Material: PBMCs or a T cell subset sorted from them (not recorded which). These receptors were obtained from an adult woman who had mild COVID-19 (a few samples of this study predate the infection). Cell type and time point are not known.

This chain links TRBV11-3 with TRBJ2-4; possibly TRBD2 for D (5 bases). The CDR3 is made up of 14 amino acids. Germline lookup yields CDR1 SGHNT and CDR2 YENEEA. Trimming took 0 bases from V and 10 from J, leaving 13 bases between them. The CDR3 sequence is CASSLDLQAGIQYF. DNA of the CDR3: TGTGCCAGCAGCTTAGATCTCCAGGCGGGTATTCAGTACTTC. The full variable domain, completed using reference TRBV11-3 and TRBJ2-4, is EAGVVQSPRYKIIEKKQPVAFWCNPISGHNTLYWYLQNLGQGPELLIRYENEEAVDDSQLPKDRFSAERLKGVDSTLKIQPAELGDSAVYLCASSLDLQAGIQYFGAGTRLSVL.

This clonotype was detected once. A much larger clone lies a single base off, so this may be a read error. The chain recombines TRBV24-1 with TRBJ2-6; D is uncertain. This CDR3 has 15 residues. V lost 2 bases and J lost 2, with 6 bases in between. Germline V gene sequence: CDR1 KGHDR, CDR2 SFDVKD. Here the CDR3 reads CATSDWGTGANVLTF. The CDR3 region has the DNA TGTGCCACCAGTGATTGGGGTACTGGGGCCAACGTCCTGACTTTC.

The V call is TRBV20-1, the J call TRBJ2-1, with a tentative D call TRBD2 (6 bases). Germline CDR1 DFQATT, CDR2 SNEGSKA (reference sequence). The V and J ends lost 6 bases and 4 bases respectively, with 16 bases between them. There are 14 residues in the CDR3. CDR3 sequence: CSATYGGVYNEQFF. CDR3 nucleotides: TGCAGTGCGACGTACGGGGGAGTATACAATGAGCAGTTCTTC.

There are a few counts of this clonotype. The CDR3 bases are TGCGCCAGCAAACCGGGACAGGGCACAGATACGCAGTATTTT. Translating it yields CASKPGQGTDTQYF. The chain combines TRBV5-1 with TRBJ2-3, with 8 nucleotides matching TRBD1. With 6 bases clipped from V and 1 base from J, the junction kept 4 bases outside the gene matches. The CDR3 spans 14 residues. Germline CDR1 SGHRS, CDR2 YFSETQ.

J is TRBJ2-1 and V is TRBV5-1; D gene uncertain. Germline assignment: CDR1 SGHRS and CDR2 YFSETQ. The V end was cut by 3 bases, the J end by 0 bases, with 13 bases between. The CDR3 has 16 amino acids. In DNA, the CDR3 is TGCGCCAGCAGCTCCTCCATTATATTCTCCTACAATGAGCAGTTCTTC. Its translation is CASSSSIIFSYNEQFF.

In this sample, this clonotype turned up a few times. The chain has TRBV5-6 and TRBJ2-1; D is perhaps TRBD1 (5 bases). CDR3 length: 13 amino acids. The V and J ends lost 4 bases and 10 bases respectively, with 15 bases between them. Germline V gives CDR1 SGHDT, CDR2 YYEEEE. The CDR3, as DNA: TGTGCCAGCAGCCCCGTGGGGCCCGGGGAGCAGTTCTTC. Translating gives CASSPVGPGEQFF. Using reference TRBV5-6 and TRBJ2-1 for the parts outside the CDR3, the full variable domain is DAGVTQSPTHLIKTRGQQVTLRCSPKSGHDTVSWYQQALGQGPQFIFQYYEEEERQRGNFPDRFSGHQFPNYSSELNVNALLLGDSALYLCASSPVGPGEQFFGPGTRLTVL.

The chain is built from TRBV14 and TRBJ2-2; D call uncertain. V lost 0 bases and J lost 1, with 6 bases in between. This CDR3 spans 15 amino acids. The germline V gene has CDR1 SGHDN and CDR2 FVKESK. CDR3 amino acids: CASSQDPGNTGELFF. In nucleotides, the CDR3 is TGTGCCAGCAGCCAAGATCCTGGGAACACCGGGGAGCTGTTTTTT.

The DNA of the CDR3 is TGTGCCAGCAGCAAAGAATTGGGGGATACGGAGCAGTACTTC. It translates to CASSKELGDTEQYF. The V call is TRBV21-1, the J call TRBJ2-7; TRBD1 is taken as the D call from the table, unchecked against the DNA. TRBV21-1 is termed a pseudogene. The CDR3 is made up of 14 amino acids.

This clonotype was observed a few times. The chain is built from TRBV27 and TRBJ2-7; D unresolved. The CDR3 is 12 residues long. Looked up from germline, CDR1 is MNHEY and CDR2 is SMNVEV (reference sequence). V lost 5 bases and J 6 bases, leaving 11 bases between the germline ends. The CDR3 is CASSKARGEQYF. CDR3 sequence (DNA): TGTGCCAGCAGTAAGGCTCGTGGCGAGCAGTACTTC.

The V gene is TRBV5-5, the J gene TRBJ1-1, with no clear D. Germline CDR1 is SGHKS and CDR2 is YYEKEE (reference sequence). The V gene lost 3 bases and the J gene lost 1 base, with 7 bases spanning the gap. This CDR3 comprises 13 residues. The DNA for the CDR3 is TGTGCCAGCAGCTCAGCCCCGAACACTGAAGCTTTCTTT. As protein: CASSSAPNTEAFF.

This clonotype came up once. V gene TRBV24-1 combines with J gene TRBJ2-2, with D unclear. CDR3 length equals 12 residues. CDR1 and CDR2 from the germline V gene are KGHDR and SFDVKD. The V end was cut by 4 bases, the J end by 8 bases, with 7 bases between. CDR3: CATSDPEGELFF. In DNA form, the CDR3 reads TGTGCCACCAGTGACCCTGAAGGGGAGCTGTTTTTT.

This rearrangement joins TRBV20-1 to TRBJ1-2; D may be TRBD1 (6 bases). CDR1 DFQATT and CDR2 SNEGSKA come from the germline V gene (reference sequence). The CDR3 extends over 15 amino acids. Trimming took off 0 bases at V and 0 bases at J, with 11 bases between the two ends. CDR3 amino acids: CSAREPTGTNYGYTF. CDR3 bases: TGCAGTGCTAGAGAACCGACAGGTACTAACTATGGCTACACCTTC.

V and J are TRBV12-3 or TRBV12-4 and TRBJ1-5; possibly TRBD1 for D (6 bases). Trimming took 6 bases from V and 5 from J, leaving 14 bases between them. The CDR3 length is 14 residues. CDR3 sequence (DNA): TGTGCCAGCAGAAAAGGGGACACTTATCAGCCCCAGCATTTT. Residues: CASRKGDTYQPQHF.

Only a few counts were recorded for this clonotype. A junction end diverges from the germline sequence, so it may reflect a read error. The chain combines TRBV7-9 with TRBJ1-2; D is unresolved. Germline CDR1 reads SEHNR; CDR2 reads FQNEAQ (reference sequence). The length of the CDR3 is 10 residues. Here the CDR3 reads CASSPTLADF. Here the CDR3 DNA reads TGTGCCAGCAGCCCCACTCTTGCTGACTTC. Combining the CDR3 with reference TRBV7-9 and TRBJ1-2 gives the whole variable domain DTGVSQNPRHKITKRGQNVTFRCDPISEHNRLYWYRQTLGQGPEFLTYFQNEAQLEKSRLLSDRFSAERPKGSFSTLEIQRTEQGDSAMYLCASSPTLADFGSGTRLTVV.

The rearrangement joins TRBV6-6 to TRBJ1-4; D perhaps matches TRBD1 (6 bases). Looked up from germline, CDR1 is MNHNY and CDR2 is SVGAGI (reference sequence). Trimming removed 6 bases at V and 2 bases at J, with 10 bases between. CDR3 length: 14 amino acids. The CDR3 here is CASRWTATNEKLFF. Written as DNA, the CDR3 is TGTGCCAGCAGATGGACAGCCACTAATGAAAAACTGTTTTTT.

V usage is TRBV12-3 or TRBV12-4 and J usage is TRBJ2-3; D might be TRBD1 (6 bases). The V end lost 2 bases, the J end lost 0 bases, and 33 bases lay between the germline ends. The CDR3 sequence is 23 residues long. The CDR3, as DNA: TGTGCCAGCAGTTTAAAGCCGGGACACGGTCGGACTGAAGATCCATTAAGCACAGATACGCAGTATTTT. Its protein product is CASSLKPGHGRTEDPLSTDTQYF.

This clonotype was found a few times. J is TRBJ2-7 and V is TRBV7-2, with 7 bases aligning to TRBD2. V was clipped by 0 bases and J by 3 bases; unmatched bases: 2. The CDR3 contains 14 residues. Looked up from germline, CDR1 is SGHTA and CDR2 is FQGNSA. The CDR3, as DNA: TGTGCCAGCAGCTTAGCCTGGACTAGCTACGAGCAGTACTTC. Translation: CASSLAWTSYEQYF.

The chain links TRBV6-5 to TRBJ2-7; 8 nucleotides match TRBD1. The junction had 3 bases not matched to a gene; V was cut back by 2 bases and J by 3 bases. Per germline, CDR1 MNHEY and CDR2 SVGAGI. The length of the CDR3 is 14 residues. In DNA form, the CDR3 reads TGTGCCAGCAGTTACGCGGGACAGGTCTACGAGCAGTACTTC. Protein sequence: CASSYAGQVYEQYF.

This clonotype was detected ten times or more. The DNA for the CDR3 is TGTGCCAGCAGCCCGGGGAGCGGAATTTTTAGCTCCTACAATGAGCAGTTCTTC. It specifies CASSPGSGIFSSYNEQFF. This sequence joins TRBV7-9 and TRBJ2-1, with D perhaps TRBD2 (5 bases). The germline CDR1 and CDR2 sequences are SEHNR and FQNEAQ (reference sequence). This CDR3 comprises 18 residues. With 5 bases removed from V and 0 bases from J, the gap between germline ends came to 20 bases. Full variable domain (missing parts from reference TRBV7-9 and TRBJ2-1): DTGVSQNPRHKITKRGQNVTFRCDPISEHNRLYWYRQTLGQGPEFLTYFQNEAQLEKSRLLSDRFSAERPKGSFSTLEIQRTEQGDSAMYLCASSPGSGIFSSYNEQFFGPGTRLTVL.

This clonotype has just a few counts. The rearrangement joins TRBV7-8 to TRBJ2-7; 8 positions agree with TRBD1. The CDR3 sequence is 14 residues long. V shed 4 bases and J 1 base; nucleotides not matched to a gene: 3. Germline values: CDR1 SGHVS, CDR2 FQNEAQ. The CDR3 sequence is CASSSDRESYEQYF. CDR3 DNA sequence: TGTGCCAGCAGCTCGGACAGGGAATCCTACGAGCAGTACTTC.

This clonotype showed up many times. J is TRBJ2-2 and V is TRBV12-3 or TRBV12-4, with D possibly being TRBD1 (5 bases). This CDR3 is built from 13 residues. The V end lost 1 base, the J end lost 6 bases, and 6 bases lay between the germline ends. CDR3 protein: CASSLVGAGELFF. The CDR3 bases are TGTGCCAGCAGTTTAGTAGGGGCCGGGGAGCTGTTTTTT.

This clonotype showed up just a few times. This chain uses TRBV7-9 with TRBJ2-1, with 11 bases matching TRBD2. The CDR3 has 14 amino acids. Unmatched junction bases numbered 3, after V lost 4 bases and J lost 7 bases. The germline gives CDR1 SEHNR, CDR2 FQNEAQ (reference sequence). The CDR3: CASSSWTSGNEQFF. DNA of the CDR3: TGTGCCAGCAGCTCCTGGACTAGCGGGAATGAGCAGTTCTTC.

The V call is TRBV7-9, the J call TRBJ1-2; 7 bases align to TRBD1. The ends lost 7 bases at V and 8 bases at J; junction bases unmatched: 10. This CDR3 has 13 residues. Germline lookup yields CDR1 SEHNR and CDR2 FQNEAQ (reference sequence). This CDR3 reads CASTHDRVSGYTF. As DNA, the CDR3 is TGTGCCAGCACTCATGACAGGGTGAGCGGCTACACCTTC.

The chain is built from TRBV7-9 and TRBJ2-7; D gene unclear. The V end lost 6 bases, the J end lost 5 bases, and 14 bases lay between the germline ends. CDR1 and CDR2 (germline): SEHNR, FQNEAQ (reference sequence). CDR3 length equals 13 residues. The CDR3 sequence is CASRTDSLDEQYF. CDR3 DNA: TGTGCCAGCAGAACCGACTCCCTAGACGAGCAGTACTTC. Variable domain in full (rest from reference TRBV7-9 and TRBJ2-7): DTGVSQNPRHKITKRGQNVTFRCDPISEHNRLYWYRQTLGQGPEFLTYFQNEAQLEKSRLLSDRFSAERPKGSFSTLEIQRTEQGDSAMYLCASRTDSLDEQYFGPGTRLTVT.

The chain couples TRBV7-9 to TRBJ2-5, with 7 bases identical to TRBD1. The V gene end was trimmed by 3 bases and the J gene end by 5 bases; junction bases not matched to a gene: 9. This CDR3 is 15 amino acids long. Germline V gene lookup returns CDR1 SEHNR and CDR2 FQNEAQ (reference sequence). The CDR3 protein is CASSFKGAGDETQYF. CDR3 DNA: TGTGCCAGCAGCTTCAAGGGGGCGGGTGACGAGACCCAGTACTTC.

This clonotype was recorded a few times. The rearrangement links TRBV20-1 to TRBJ2-1, with TRBD1 matching 7 bases. V shed 1 base, J shed 2 bases, and the junction held 5 bases outside the gene matches. CDR1 DFQATT and CDR2 SNEGSKA come from the germline V gene (reference sequence). The CDR3 has 15 residues. CDR3 residues: CSARGQGIPYNEQFF. CDR3 DNA sequence: TGCAGTGCTAGAGGACAGGGTATCCCCTACAATGAGCAGTTCTTC.

The chain uses TRBV20-1 and TRBJ2-7, with 9 nucleotides matching TRBD2. This CDR3 comprises 16 residues. Germline V gene data show CDR1 as DFQATT and CDR2 as SNEGSKA (reference sequence). Trimming at V came to 1 base and at J to 5 bases, leaving 12 bases not matched to a gene. CDR3 protein: CSARGVSGSPGDEQYF. The CDR3 nucleotides are TGCAGTGCTAGAGGTGTTAGCGGGAGCCCAGGGGACGAGCAGTACTTC.

This clonotype was found a few times. The chain carries TRBV7-9 and TRBJ2-2, with a weak D call TRBD1 (6 bases). V was cut by 0 bases and J by 0 bases, with 17 bases left in between. The CDR3 is made up of 19 amino acids. Per the germline V gene, CDR1 is SEHNR and CDR2 is FQNEAQ (reference sequence). In DNA, the CDR3 is TGTGCCAGCAGCTTAGCGAGACAGGCCGCCGTCCCGAACACCGGGGAGCTGTTTTTT. It codes for CASSLARQAAVPNTGELFF.

The chain couples TRBV4-1 to TRBJ2-7, with 7 bases matching TRBD1. The V and J ends lost 1 base and 6 bases, in that order; junction bases with no gene match: 6. Germline V gene data show CDR1 as MGHRA and CDR2 as YSYEKL. The CDR3 consists of 14 residues. The CDR3 loop is CASSQGQGVGEQYF. The CDR3 nucleotides are TGCGCCAGCAGCCAAGGACAGGGTGTGGGCGAGCAGTACTTC.

This clonotype was seen a few times. The chain links TRBV27 to TRBJ2-3, with D perhaps assigned TRBD1 or TRBD2 (5 bases each). The CDR3 runs to 14 residues. V lost 9 bases and J lost 4, with 17 bases in between. From germline, CDR1 is MNHEY and CDR2 SMNVEV (reference sequence). CDR3 nucleotide sequence: TGTGCCAGTGGACGGGGCGTTTGGGCAGATACGCAGTATTTT. Protein product: CASGRGVWADTQYF.

This clonotype was counted a few times. This chain links TRBV20-1 with TRBJ2-1, with 8 positions matching TRBD1. Per germline, CDR1 DFQATT and CDR2 SNEGSKA (reference sequence). Trimming took 0 bases from V and 5 from J; bases not matched to a gene: 3. This CDR3 contains 14 residues. Here the CDR3 reads CSARDLTGDNEQFF. CDR3 bases: TGCAGTGCTAGAGATTTGACAGGGGACAATGAGCAGTTCTTC.